The sequence of this T cell receptor (beta chain) was determined in a study of shared clonotypes between healthy human individuals. Assay used: immunoSEQ multiplex PCR; TCRdb lists only in-frame clones, some missing. The sample has some 1 million clones; approximately 72% are singletons. Trimming removed 5 bases from V and 2 bases from J, with 11 bases in between. Germline CDR1 is SGHVS and CDR2 is FQNEAQ. The CDR3 has 14 amino acids. This sequence joins TRBV7-8 and TRBJ2-3; D is perhaps TRBD2 (5 bases). The sample consisted of memory CD4+ T cells sorted from blood. Specified subset: CD45RA-negative fraction. The receptor comes from a man aged 18 to 30 in good health. The CDR3 coding sequence is TGTGCCAGCAGCGCCCCGGGGAACACAGATACGCAGTATTTT. This encodes CASSAPGNTDTQYF.